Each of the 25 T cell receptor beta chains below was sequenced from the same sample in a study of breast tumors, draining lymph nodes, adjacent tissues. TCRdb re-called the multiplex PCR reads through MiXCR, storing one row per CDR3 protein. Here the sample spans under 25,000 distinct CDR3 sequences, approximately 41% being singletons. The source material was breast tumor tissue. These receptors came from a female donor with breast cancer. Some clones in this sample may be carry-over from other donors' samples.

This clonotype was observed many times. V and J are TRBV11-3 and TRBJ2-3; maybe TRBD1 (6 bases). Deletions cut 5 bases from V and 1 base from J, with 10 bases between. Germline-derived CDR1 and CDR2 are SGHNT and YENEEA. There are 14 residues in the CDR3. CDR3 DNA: TGTGCCAGCAGCCCGGGACACGGCACAGATACGCAGTATTTT. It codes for CASSPGHGTDTQYF.

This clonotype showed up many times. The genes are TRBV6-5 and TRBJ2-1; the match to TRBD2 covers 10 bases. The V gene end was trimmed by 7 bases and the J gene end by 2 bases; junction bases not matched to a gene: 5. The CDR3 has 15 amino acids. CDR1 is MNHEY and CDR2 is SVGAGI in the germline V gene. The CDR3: CASTRTSGTYNEQFF. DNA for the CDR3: TGTGCCAGCACTCGCACTAGCGGGACCTACAATGAGCAGTTCTTC.

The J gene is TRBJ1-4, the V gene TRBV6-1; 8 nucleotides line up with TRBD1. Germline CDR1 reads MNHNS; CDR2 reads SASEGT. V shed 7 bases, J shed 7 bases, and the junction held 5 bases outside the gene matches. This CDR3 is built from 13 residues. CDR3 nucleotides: TGTGCCAGCACCCTGGACAGGGCTGAAAAACTGTTTTTT. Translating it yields CASTLDRAEKLFF.

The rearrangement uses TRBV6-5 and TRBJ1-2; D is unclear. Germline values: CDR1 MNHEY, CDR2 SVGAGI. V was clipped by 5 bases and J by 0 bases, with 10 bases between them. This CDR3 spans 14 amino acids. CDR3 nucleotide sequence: TGTGCCAGCAGTCTCCGGGAGACTAACTATGGCTACACCTTC. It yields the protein CASSLRETNYGYTF.

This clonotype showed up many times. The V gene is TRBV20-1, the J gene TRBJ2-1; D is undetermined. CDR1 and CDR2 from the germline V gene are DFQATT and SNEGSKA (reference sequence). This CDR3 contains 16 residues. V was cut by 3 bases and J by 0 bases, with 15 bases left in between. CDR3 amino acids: CSASSPGASSYNEQFF. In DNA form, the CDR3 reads TGCAGTGCTAGTAGCCCGGGCGCAAGCTCCTACAATGAGCAGTTCTTC.

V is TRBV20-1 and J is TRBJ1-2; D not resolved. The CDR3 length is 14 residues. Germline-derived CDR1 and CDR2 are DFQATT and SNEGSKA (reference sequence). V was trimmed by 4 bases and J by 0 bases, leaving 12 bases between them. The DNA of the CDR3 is TGCAGTGCTATATTCTTATGTGCTAACTATGGCTACACCTTC. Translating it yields CSAIFLCANYGYTF.

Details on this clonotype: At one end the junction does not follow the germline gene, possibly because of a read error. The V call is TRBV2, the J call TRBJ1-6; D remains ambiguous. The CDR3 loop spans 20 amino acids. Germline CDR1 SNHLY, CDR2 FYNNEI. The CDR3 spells CASSEKSYQGRSSYNSPLHF. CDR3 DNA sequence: TGTGCCAGCAGTGAAAAGTCGTACCAAGGACGGAGCTCCTATAATTCCCCCCTCCACTTT.

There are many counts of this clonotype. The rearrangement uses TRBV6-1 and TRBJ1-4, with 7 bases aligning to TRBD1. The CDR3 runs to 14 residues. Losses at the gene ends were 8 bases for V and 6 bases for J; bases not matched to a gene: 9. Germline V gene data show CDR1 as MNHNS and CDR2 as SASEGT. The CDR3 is CASETGQTDEKLFF. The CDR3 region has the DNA TGTGCCAGCGAGACGGGACAGACAGATGAAAAACTGTTTTTT.

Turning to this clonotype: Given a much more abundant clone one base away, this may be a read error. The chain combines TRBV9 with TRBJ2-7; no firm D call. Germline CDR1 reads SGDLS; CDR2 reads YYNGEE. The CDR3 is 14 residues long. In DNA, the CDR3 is TGTGCCAGCAGCCCCTCGGGCAGCTCCCACGAGCAGTCCTTC. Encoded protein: CASSPSGSSHEQSF.

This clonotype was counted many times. CDR3 DNA: TGTGCCAGTAGTATAGCAGGACAGGGGGCTTTCGCCCTTCGGGAGCAGTACTTC. Amino acids: CASSIAGQGAFALREQYF. This chain uses TRBV19 with TRBJ2-7; 11 positions agree with TRBD1. Germline loops: CDR1 LNHDA, CDR2 SQIVND (reference sequence). Trimming removed 1 base from V and 7 bases from J; junction bases left unmatched: 15. The CDR3 has 18 residues.

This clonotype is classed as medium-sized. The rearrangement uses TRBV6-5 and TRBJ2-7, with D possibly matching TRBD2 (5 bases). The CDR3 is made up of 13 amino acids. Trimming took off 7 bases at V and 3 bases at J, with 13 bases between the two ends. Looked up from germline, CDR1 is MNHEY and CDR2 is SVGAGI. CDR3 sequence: CASTLSVGYEQYF. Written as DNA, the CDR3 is TGTGCCAGCACCCTTAGCGTGGGCTACGAGCAGTACTTC.

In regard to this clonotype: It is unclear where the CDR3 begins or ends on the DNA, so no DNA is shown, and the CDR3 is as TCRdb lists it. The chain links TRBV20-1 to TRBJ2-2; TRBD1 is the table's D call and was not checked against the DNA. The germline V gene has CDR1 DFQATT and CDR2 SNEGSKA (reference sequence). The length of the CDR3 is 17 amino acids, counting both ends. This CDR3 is CSATDRGYEQYFGELFF.

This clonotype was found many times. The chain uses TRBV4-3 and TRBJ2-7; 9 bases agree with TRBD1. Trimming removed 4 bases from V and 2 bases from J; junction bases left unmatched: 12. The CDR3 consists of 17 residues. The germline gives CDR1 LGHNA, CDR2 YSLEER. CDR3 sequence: CASSRSSTGTGPYEQYF. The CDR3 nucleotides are TGCGCCAGCAGCCGAAGCTCGACCGGGACAGGGCCCTACGAGCAGTACTTC.

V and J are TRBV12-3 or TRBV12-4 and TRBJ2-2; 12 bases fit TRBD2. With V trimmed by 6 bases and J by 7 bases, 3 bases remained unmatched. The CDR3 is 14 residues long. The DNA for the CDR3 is TGTGCCAGCAGGACTAGCGGGAGAGTCGGGGAGCTGTTTTTT. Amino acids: CASRTSGRVGELFF.

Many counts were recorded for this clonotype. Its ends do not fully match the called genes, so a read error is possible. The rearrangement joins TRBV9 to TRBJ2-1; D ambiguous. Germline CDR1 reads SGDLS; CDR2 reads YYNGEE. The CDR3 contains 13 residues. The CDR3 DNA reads TGTGCCAGCAGCGTGGATCTCCACAATGAGCGGTTCTTC. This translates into CASSVDLHNERFF.

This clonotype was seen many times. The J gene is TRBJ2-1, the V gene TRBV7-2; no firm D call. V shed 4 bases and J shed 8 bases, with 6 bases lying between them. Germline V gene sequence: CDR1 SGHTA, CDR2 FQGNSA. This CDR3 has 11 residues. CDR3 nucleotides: TGTGCCAGCAGCTCGAGGTATGAGCAGTTCTTC. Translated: CASSSRYEQFF.

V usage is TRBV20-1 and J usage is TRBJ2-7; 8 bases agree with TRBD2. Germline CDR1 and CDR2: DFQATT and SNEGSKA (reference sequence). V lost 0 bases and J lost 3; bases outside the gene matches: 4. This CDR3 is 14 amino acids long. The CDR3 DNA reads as TGCAGTGCTAGAGACCGGGAGGGCCTCTACGAGCAGTACTTC. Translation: CSARDREGLYEQYF.

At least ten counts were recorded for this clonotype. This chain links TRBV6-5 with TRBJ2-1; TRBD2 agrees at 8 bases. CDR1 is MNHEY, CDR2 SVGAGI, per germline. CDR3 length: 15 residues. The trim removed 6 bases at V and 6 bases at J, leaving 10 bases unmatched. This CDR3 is CASSPGTSTGNEQFF. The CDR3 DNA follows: TGTGCCAGCAGCCCGGGGACTAGTACAGGCAATGAGCAGTTCTTC.

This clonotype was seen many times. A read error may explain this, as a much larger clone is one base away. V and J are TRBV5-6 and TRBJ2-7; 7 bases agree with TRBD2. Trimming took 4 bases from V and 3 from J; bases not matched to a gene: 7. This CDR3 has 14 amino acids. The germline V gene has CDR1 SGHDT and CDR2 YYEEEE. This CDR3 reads CASSPGGPYYEQYF. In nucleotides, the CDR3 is TGTGCCAGCAGCCCGGGGGGACCGTACTACGAGCAGTACTTC.

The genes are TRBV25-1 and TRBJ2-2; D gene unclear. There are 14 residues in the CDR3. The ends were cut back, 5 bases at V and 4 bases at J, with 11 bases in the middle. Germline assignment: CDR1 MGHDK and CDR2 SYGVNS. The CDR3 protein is CASSQFVVTGELFF. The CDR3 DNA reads TGTGCCAGCAGTCAATTCGTCGTCACCGGGGAGCTGTTTTTT.

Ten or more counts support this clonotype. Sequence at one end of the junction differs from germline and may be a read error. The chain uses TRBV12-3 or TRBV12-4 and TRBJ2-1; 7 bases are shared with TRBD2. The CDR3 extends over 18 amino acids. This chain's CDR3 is CTSSFFLTAGVSYNEQFF. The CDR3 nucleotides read TGTACCAGCAGCTTTTTCCTGACGGCGGGAGTTTCCTACAATGAGCAGTTCTTC.

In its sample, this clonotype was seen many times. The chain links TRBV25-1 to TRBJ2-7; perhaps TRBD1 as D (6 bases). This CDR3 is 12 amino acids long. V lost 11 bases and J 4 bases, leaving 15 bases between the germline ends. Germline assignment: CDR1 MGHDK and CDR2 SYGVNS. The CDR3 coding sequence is TGTGCCGTAAAGGGGGAGCGGTACGAGCAGTACTTC. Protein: CAVKGERYEQYF.

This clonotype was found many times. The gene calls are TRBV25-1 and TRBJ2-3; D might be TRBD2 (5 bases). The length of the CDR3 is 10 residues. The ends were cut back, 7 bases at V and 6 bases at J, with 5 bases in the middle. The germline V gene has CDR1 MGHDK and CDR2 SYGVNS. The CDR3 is CASTGDTQYF. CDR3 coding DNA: TGTGCCAGCACGGGGGATACGCAGTATTTT.

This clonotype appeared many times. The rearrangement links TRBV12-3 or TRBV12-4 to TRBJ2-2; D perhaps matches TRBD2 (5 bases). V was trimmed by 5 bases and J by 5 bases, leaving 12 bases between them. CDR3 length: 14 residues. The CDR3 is CASSGRRGTGELFF. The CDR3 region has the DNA TGTGCCAGCAGTGGAAGGAGAGGGACCGGGGAGCTGTTTTTT.

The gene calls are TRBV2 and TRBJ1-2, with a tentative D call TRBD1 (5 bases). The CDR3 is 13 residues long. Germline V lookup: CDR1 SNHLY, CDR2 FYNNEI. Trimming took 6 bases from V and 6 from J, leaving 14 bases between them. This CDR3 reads CASSETGGDGYTF. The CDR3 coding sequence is TGTGCCAGCAGCGAAACGGGGGGGGATGGCTACACCTTC.